This TCR beta chain emerged from a study of long-term antiretroviral therapy in people with HIV. The study's findings and limits: There were no data on ART adherence, viral resistance or therapy changes, a gap that limits inferences about post-ART repertoire changes.

No donor had fewer than one pre-ART PBMC sample or fewer than two post-ART PBMC samples. Details on this clone: Its antigen is undetermined.

It was version v3.0 of the immunoSEQ assay that was run at survey level. Samples were sequenced targeting roughly 40,000-50,000 T-cell genomes each. Assay: immunoSEQ multiplex PCR; the TCRdb copy retains only in-frame clones and omits some. This sample yields 9,500 or so clones, of which roughly three quarters are seen a single time; 20% to 25% belongs to the top ten. The CDR3 runs 15 residues. V dropped 7 bases and J dropped 5; count of bases not matched to a gene: 12. CDR1 and CDR2 (germline): MNHNS, SASEGT. Sequenced here: unsorted PBMCs, sampled 1.8 years before starting antiretroviral therapy. The clonotype comes from a man between 40 and 49 years old with HIV. The chain is built from TRBV6-1 and TRBJ2-7; 9 nucleotides align to TRBD1. CDR3 in DNA: TGTGCCAGCACTTTTTGGGGACAGGGCGGCAACGAGCAGTACTTC. Protein product: CASTFWGQGGNEQYF.